This T cell receptor beta chain was recorded in a study of blood T cell repertoires in COVID-19 (dated by TCRdb to the early 2020s). Concerning the study at large: Samples covering the acute and convalescent phases of COVID-19 were provided by collaborators in the United States, Italy and Spain. The repertoires were made available in a free public database intended to serve as a resource for research on the immune response to SARS-CoV-2. Where available, HLA class I and class II types were taken from metadata supplied by the sample provider and were not determined by assay-based typing. The samples were drawn from the first 160 participants of the ongoing ImmuneRACE study and from 1,254 subjects provided by 6 global collaborators. Deeply sampled blood TCRbeta repertoires from subjects exposed to, actively infected with, or recovered from COVID-19 were included in the dataset. The sample metadata nearly always contained a de-identified subject ID, COVID-19 status, age in years and sex. The prospective study material was composed of cDNA or gDNA derived from T cells, B-cell-depleted T cells, or PBMCs. Broad study findings and their caveats: Clinical and demographic metadata were provided uncurated, with the amount varying by source and participant.

TCRbeta CDR3 regions were amplified from genomic DNA using the immunoSEQ Assay, a bias-controlled multiplex PCR. As for the original processing: Nucleated cell counts per sample were estimated from amplification of reference gene primers within the assay. Sequence reads were collapsed and filtered to measure the absolute abundance of every unique TCRbeta CDR3 rearrangement. For each sample, productive Simpson clonality was calculated as the square root of Simpson's diversity index over productive rearrangements. The table comes from immuneACCESS by way of TCRdb, which keeps in-frame sequences with V and J called. Part of the clones is missing from these tables; in studies checked, under half for an unresolved V gene and the rest for unknown reasons. V, J and clone size were drawn from that table, and D and trimming were deduced from the DNA. This sample comprises hundreds of thousands of clones, more than 70% of them detected only once. Around 11% of the sample is in the top ten clones.

The junction shows trimming of 6 bases on V and 2 bases on J, plus 14 bases between the germline ends. The CDR3 holds 14 amino acids from the cysteine to the phenylalanine. Left in the record is the CDR3 DNA by itself, 42 bases read in frame from the first base. CDR1 is given as MNHEY and CDR2 as SVGAGI, both from the germline V gene. With respect to this clone: Its antigen is unknown. Per-base quality was not reported, and no clone a single base away is much larger than it.

In Seattle, one collaborating source enrolled patients while the infection was active and tracked those patients longitudinally over the course of disease. Whole blood was collected in K2EDTA tubes by collaborating institutions according to the institutions' own protocols. Collaborator samples were shipped for TCRbeta analysis as frozen whole blood, isolated PBMCs, or DNA extracted from either sample type. The sequencing input was peripheral blood. The sequence was obtained from a woman aged 25-40 years with COVID-19, enrolled during active disease. Recombination linked TRBV6-5 to TRBJ2-7; matching of 5 bases hints at TRBD1 as the D gene. The CDR3 reads CASRPLGVPYEQYF. The base sequence is TGTGCCAGCAGGCCCTTAGGGGTCCCCTACGAGCAGTACTTC.